The source of this T cell receptor (beta chain) is a study of preoperative IRX-2 immunotherapy in early breast cancer. CDR3 length equals 14 residues. Between the trimmed V and J ends, which lost 6 bases and 7 bases, there was a span of 18 bases. The repertoire was sequenced with immunoSEQ multiplex PCR; TCRdb's copy has only in-frame clones and lacks some. Of about 3,500 clones listed, approximately 80% are singletons. Treatment meaning: preoperative locoregional IRX-2 cytokine immunotherapy. Preoperative locoregional IRX-2 cytokine immunotherapy was tested in the phase Ib source study. This TCR derives from a human donor with breast cancer. The sequencing here drew on tumor tissue, taken before IRX-2 immunotherapy. J is TRBJ1-2 and V is TRBV23-1, with a possible D match to TRBD1 (6 bases). TRBV23-1 is filed as an ORF, its function uncertain. The CDR3: CASSPSPGALGYTF. Here the CDR3 DNA reads TGCGCCAGCAGCCCCTCCCCAGGGGCGCTTGGCTACACCTTC.